This TCR beta chain was retrieved from a study of blood T cell repertoires in COVID-19. The CDR3 is 14 amino acids. CDR1 and CDR2 (germline): MDHEN, SYDVKM. The germline V and J ends were trimmed by 3 bases and 6 bases, with 12 bases remaining between them. Sequencing used immunoSEQ multiplex PCR; TCRdb keeps in-frame clones, though not all of them. The sample has about 54,000 clones, 70% to 90% seen once. Material: peripheral blood. The chain uses TRBV28 and TRBJ1-5, with D uncertain. This sequence originates from a middle-aged man with active COVID-19. CDR3 sequence (DNA): TGTGCCAGCAGTTTCCTTGGGGAGAGTCAGCCCCAGCATTTT. Protein product: CASSFLGESQPQHF.